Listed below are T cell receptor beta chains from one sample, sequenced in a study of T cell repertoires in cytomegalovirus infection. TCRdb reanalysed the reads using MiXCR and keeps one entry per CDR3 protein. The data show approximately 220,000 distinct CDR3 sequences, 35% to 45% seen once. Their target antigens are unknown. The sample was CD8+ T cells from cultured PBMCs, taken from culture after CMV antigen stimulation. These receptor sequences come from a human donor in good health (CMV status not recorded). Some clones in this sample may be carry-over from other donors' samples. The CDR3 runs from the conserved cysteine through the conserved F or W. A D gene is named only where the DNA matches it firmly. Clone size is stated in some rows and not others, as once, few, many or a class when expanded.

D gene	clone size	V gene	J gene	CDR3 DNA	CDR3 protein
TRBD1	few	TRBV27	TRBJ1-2	TGTGCCAGCAGTGACTTGACAGGGGGCTTCTATGGCTACACCTTC	CASSDLTGGFYGYTF
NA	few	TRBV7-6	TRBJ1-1	TGTGCCAGCAGCTTAGGTGGTTCCCTTGGACGTTCTGGCGGGACTGAAGCTTTCTTT	CASSLGGSLGRSGGTEAFF
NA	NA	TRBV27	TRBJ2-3	TGTGCCAGCAGTTTGCGGGGGCACCTGCGAGATACGCAGTATTTT	CASSLRGHLRDTQYF
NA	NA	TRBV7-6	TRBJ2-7	TGTGCCAGAAGCTTACGCCGGACAGACACCTACGAGAAGTACTTC	CARSLRRTDTYEKYF
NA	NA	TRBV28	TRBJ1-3	TGTGCCAGCAGCAGTGGGAGGAGGAGGGGAAACACCATATATTTT	CASSSGRRRGNTIYF
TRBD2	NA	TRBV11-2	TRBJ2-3	TGTGCCAGCAGCTTAGAGGGGGGGGAGCTAAGGACAGATACGCAGTATTTT	CASSLEGGELRTDTQYF
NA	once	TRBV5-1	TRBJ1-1	TGCGCCAGCAGCTTTGAGCAGGGGATCGGGGCTTTCTTT	CASSFEQGIGAFF
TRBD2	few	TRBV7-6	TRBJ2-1	TGTGCCAGCAGCTTAACTAGCGAGAGCTCCTACAATGAGCAGTTCTTC	CASSLTSESSYNEQFF
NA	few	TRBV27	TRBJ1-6	TGTGCCAGCAGTTTAAAGTATAGTCTCCTCAACTCACCCCTCCACTTT	CASSLKYSLLNSPLHF
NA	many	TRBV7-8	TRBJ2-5	TGTGCCAGCAGCCTCGACCGGGACCGGAACCAAGAGACCCAGTACTTC	CASSLDRDRNQETQYF
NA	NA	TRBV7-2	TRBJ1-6	TGTGCCAGCAGCGGAGGACACCTCGAGAATTCACCCCTCCACTTT	CASSGGHLENSPLHF
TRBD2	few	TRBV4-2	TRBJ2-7	TGTGCCAGCAGCCAAGATCCACCAACTAGCGGGGCCACACTAGGGGCCTACGAGCAGTACTTC	CASSQDPPTSGATLGAYEQYF
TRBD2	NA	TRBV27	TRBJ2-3	TGTGCCAGCAGTTTAGGGAGGACTAGCGGGGGCACAGATACGCAGTATTTT	CASSLGRTSGGTDTQYF
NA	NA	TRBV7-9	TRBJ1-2	TGTGCCAGCAGCCAAGGACGGGCAGGGACATCAGTCTACACCTTC	CASSQGRAGTSVYTF
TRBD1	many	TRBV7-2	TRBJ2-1	TGTGCCAGCAGCCCTACAGGGGGCTCCTACAATGAGCAGTTCTTC	CASSPTGGSYNEQFF
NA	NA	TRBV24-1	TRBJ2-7	TGTGCCACCAGTGATCCGGGCCGGGAAGAGCAGTACTTC	CATSDPGREEQYF
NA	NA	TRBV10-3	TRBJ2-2	TGTGCCATCGGCGCAGGTTCCGGGGAGCTGTTTTTT	CAIGAGSGELFF
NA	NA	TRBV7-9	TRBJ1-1	TGTGCCAGCAGCAACGGGGGACCAAACACTGAAGCTTTCTTT	CASSNGGPNTEAFF
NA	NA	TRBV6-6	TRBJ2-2	TGTGCCAGCAGTTACAGTCCCCGACAGGACTACACCGGGGAGCTGTTTTTT	CASSYSPRQDYTGELFF
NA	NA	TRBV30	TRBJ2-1	TGTGCCTGGAGGTGGGGAACTGGCGGGACAGCCAATGAGCAGTTCTTC	CAWRWGTGGTANEQFF
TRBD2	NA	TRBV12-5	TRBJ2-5	TGTGCTAGTGGTGACAGCGGGGGGCTTCAAGAGACCCAGTACTTC	CASGDSGGLQETQYF
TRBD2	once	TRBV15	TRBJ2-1	TGTGCCACCAGCAGAGGCCGGACTAGAGTCTACAATGAGCAGTTCTTC	CATSRGRTRVYNEQFF
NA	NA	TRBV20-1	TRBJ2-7	TGCAGTGCTAGAGATTATCGGGGGACCTCCTACGAGCAGTACTTC	CSARDYRGTSYEQYF
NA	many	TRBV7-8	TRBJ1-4	TGTGCCAGCAGCTTAGCGCAGGGTTTAGGAAAACTGTTTTTT	CASSLAQGLGKLFF
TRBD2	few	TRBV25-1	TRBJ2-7	TGTGCCAGCAGCGCCCCCCTCGGGACTAGCTACGAGCAGTACTTC	CASSAPLGTSYEQYF
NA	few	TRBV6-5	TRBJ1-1	TGTGCCAGCAGTTACTCGAGCGGGGAATGGGTGGGGGGCACTGAAGCTTTCTTT	CASSYSSGEWVGGTEAFF
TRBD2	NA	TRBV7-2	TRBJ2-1	TGTGCCAGCAGCCCAGGGACTAGCAAGAATGTGCAGTTGTTC	CASSPGTSKNVQLF
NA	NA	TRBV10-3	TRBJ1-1	TGTGCCATCGGTTTGAATATGAACACTGAAGCTTTCTTT	CAIGLNMNTEAFF
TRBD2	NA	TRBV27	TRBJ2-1	TGTGCCACTGGACTAGCGGCAAGCAATGAGCAGTTCTTC	CATGLAASNEQFF
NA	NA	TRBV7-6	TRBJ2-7	TGTGCCAGCAGCCTAAAGAGCTCCTACGAGCAGTACTTC	CASSLKSSYEQYF
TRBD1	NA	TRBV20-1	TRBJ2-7	TGCAGTGCTTCCGCGACAGGGGTACTCGAGCAGTACTTC	CSASATGVLEQYF
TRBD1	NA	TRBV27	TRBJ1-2	TGTGCCAGCAGTCCAGGACAGGTTAAATATGGCTACACCTTC	CASSPGQVKYGYTF
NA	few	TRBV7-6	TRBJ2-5	TGTGCCAGCAGCTTAGGATTCGGGGGAGGAGTGGGGCAAGAGACCCAGTACTTC	CASSLGFGGGVGQETQYF
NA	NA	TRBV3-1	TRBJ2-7	TGTGCCAGCAGTCAACCTGAGGGGCGAGCGGAGCAGTACTTC	CASSQPEGRAEQYF
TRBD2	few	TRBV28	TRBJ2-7	TGTGCCAGCAGCCAAAGCGGGAGGGCCCGAGAGCAGTACTTC	CASSQSGRAREQYF
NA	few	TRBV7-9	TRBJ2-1	TGTGCCAGCAGCCCGCGGGCTCGGGCCCAGTACAATGAGCAGTTCTTC	CASSPRARAQYNEQFF
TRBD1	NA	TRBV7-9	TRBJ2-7	TGTGCCAGCAGCCCTAGGGAGCGAGGGGACAGAGCCTACGAGCAGTACTTC	CASSPRERGDRAYEQYF
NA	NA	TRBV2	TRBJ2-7	TGTGCCAGCAGTGAACGTTACGAGCAGTACTTC	CASSERYEQYF
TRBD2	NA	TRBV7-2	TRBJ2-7	TGTGCCAGCAGCTTAGAGCGGGAACTCCTTTACGAGCAGTACTTC	CASSLERELLYEQYF
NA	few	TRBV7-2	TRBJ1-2	TGTGCCAGCAGCCCAGCGCTGGGCTCCTCCTATGGCTACACCTTC	CASSPALGSSYGYTF
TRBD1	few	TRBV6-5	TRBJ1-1	TGTGCCAGCAGTTATTTCATCCCGGACAGGTGGAACACTGAAGCTTTCTTT	CASSYFIPDRWNTEAFF